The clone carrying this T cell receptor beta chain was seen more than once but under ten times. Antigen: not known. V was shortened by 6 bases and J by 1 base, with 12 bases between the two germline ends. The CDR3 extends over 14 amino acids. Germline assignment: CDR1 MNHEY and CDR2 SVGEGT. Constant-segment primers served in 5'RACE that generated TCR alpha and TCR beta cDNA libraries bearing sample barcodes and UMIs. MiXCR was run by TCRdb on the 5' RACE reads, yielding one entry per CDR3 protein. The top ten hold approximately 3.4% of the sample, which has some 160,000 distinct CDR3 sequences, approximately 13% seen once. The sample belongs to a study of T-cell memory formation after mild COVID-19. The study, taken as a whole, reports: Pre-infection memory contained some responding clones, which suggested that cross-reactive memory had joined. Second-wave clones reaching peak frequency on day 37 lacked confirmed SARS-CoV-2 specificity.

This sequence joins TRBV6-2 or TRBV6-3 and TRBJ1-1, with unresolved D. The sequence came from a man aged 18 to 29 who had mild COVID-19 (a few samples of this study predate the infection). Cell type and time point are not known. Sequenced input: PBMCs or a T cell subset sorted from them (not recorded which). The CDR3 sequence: CASRPSGSNTEAFF. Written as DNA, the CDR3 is TGTGCCAGCAGGCCCTCGGGGTCGAACACTGAAGCTTTCTTT.